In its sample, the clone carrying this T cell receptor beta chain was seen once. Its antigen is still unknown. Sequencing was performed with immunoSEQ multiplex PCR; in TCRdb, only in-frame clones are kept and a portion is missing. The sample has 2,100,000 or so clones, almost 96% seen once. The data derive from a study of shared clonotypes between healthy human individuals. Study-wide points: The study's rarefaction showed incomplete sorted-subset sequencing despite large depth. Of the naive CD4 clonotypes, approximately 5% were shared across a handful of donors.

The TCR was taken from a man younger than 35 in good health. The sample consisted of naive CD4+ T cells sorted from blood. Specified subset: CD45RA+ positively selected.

Here the CDR3 DNA reads TGTGCCAGCAGTGAATCGCCAGGAATCAACTATGGCTACACCTTC. It is translated as CASSESPGINYGYTF. The chain links TRBV6-1 to TRBJ1-2; D unresolved. The CDR3 is made up of 15 amino acids. CDR1 is MNHNS, CDR2 SASEGT, per germline. Trimming took 2 bases from V and 2 from J, leaving 12 bases between them.